Included here is one TCR beta chain sequence, with context. Its target antigen remains unknown. Base qualities are not at hand, and no much larger clone is one base apart. This specimen belongs to a study of blood T cell repertoires in COVID-19 (dated by TCRdb to 2020 to 2022). At the level of the whole study: Samples covering the acute and convalescent phases of COVID-19 were provided by collaborators in the United States, Italy and Spain. HLA class I and class II types, where available, came from metadata supplied by the sample provider rather than from assay-based typing. The samples were drawn from the first 160 participants of the ongoing ImmuneRACE study and from 1,254 subjects provided by 6 global collaborators. The dataset comprised deeply sampled blood TCRbeta repertoires from subjects exposed to, actively infected with, or recovered from COVID-19. The material from the prospective study consisted of cDNA or gDNA derived from T cells, B-cell-depleted T cells, or PBMCs. The repertoires were made available in a free public database intended to serve as a resource for research on the immune response to SARS-CoV-2. A de-identified subject ID, COVID-19 status, age in years and sex were almost always included in the sample metadata.

Each collaborating institution followed its own protocols to collect whole blood in K2EDTA tubes. Collaborator samples were shipped for TCRbeta analysis as frozen whole blood, isolated PBMCs, or DNA extracted from either sample type. The immunoSEQ Assay, a bias-controlled multiplex PCR, was used to amplify TCRbeta CDR3 regions from genomic DNA. The authors' pipeline ran thus. The number of nucleated cells in each sample was estimated from the amplification of reference gene primers within the assay. To quantify the absolute abundance of each unique TCRbeta CDR3 rearrangement, sequence reads were collapsed and filtered. For each sample, productive Simpson clonality was calculated as the square root of Simpson's diversity index over productive rearrangements. Here the immuneACCESS table is served through TCRdb, limited to in-frame sequences with V and J called. Missing clones are a known gap in these copies; in checked studies unresolved V genes cover under half, and the rest lacks a known reason. That table furnishes V, J and clone size, whereas the DNA furnished D and trimming. The sample has about 74,000 clones on record, around 78% of them singletons. Together, the top ten hold less than 20% of the sample.

From cysteine to phenylalanine, the CDR3 is 13 amino acids long. Left in the record is the CDR3 DNA by itself, 39 bases read in frame from the first base. CDR1 and CDR2 are drawn from the germline V gene (reference sequence): GTSNPN, SVGIG. V sheds 2 bases and J sheds 7 bases, leaving 15 bases between their ends. What the authors observed across the whole study: The amount of clinical and demographic metadata varied by source and participant and was provided uncurated.

Input material: peripheral blood. The chain joins TRBV30 to TRBJ2-7, with the D gene uncertain. This clonotype originated in a human donor in a cohort sampled during active COVID-19. The CDR3 corresponds to CAWSTGPDGEQYF. The DNA sequence reads TGTGCCTGGAGTACGGGTCCCGATGGGGAGCAGTACTTC.